These 14 T cell receptor beta chains were all obtained from the same sample, sequenced in a study of T-cell reconstitution after alpha-beta-depleted transplantation in children. Preparation of the TCRbeta library used unique molecular identifiers. TCRdb processed the PCR reads anew with MiXCR; each CDR3 protein has one entry. The sample comprises fewer than 550,000 distinct CDR3 sequences, 9.5% to 12% of which are singletons, and around 13% rests with the top ten. Sequencing was performed on PBMCs, mostly from graft donor cells, taken 180 days after TCRalphabeta/CD19-depleted stem cell transplant. The receptor source for this set is a female patient aged 2-15 years who had a stem cell transplant for aplastic anemia, so the T cells may come from the graft donor.

This clonotype was seen a few times. The rearrangement links TRBV19 to TRBJ2-5; no definite D call. This CDR3 spans 12 amino acids. Trimming removed 6 bases from V and 7 bases from J, with 12 bases in between. CDR1 LNHDA and CDR2 SQIVND come from the germline V gene (reference sequence). CDR3 loop: CASSIGPGTQYF. The CDR3 DNA follows: TGTGCCAGTAGCATCGGGCCTGGGACCCAGTACTTC.

The gene calls are TRBV5-1 and TRBJ2-7; 9 nucleotides match TRBD1. V was pared by 0 bases and J by 6 bases, with 4 bases of the junction left unmatched. This CDR3 has 14 amino acids. Looked up from germline, CDR1 is SGHRS and CDR2 is YFSETQ. CDR3 sequence (DNA): TGCGCCAGCAGCTTGGGACTGACAGGGGGCGAGCAGTACTTC. Translated: CASSLGLTGGEQYF.

The CDR3: CASSFGVLSNQPQHF. The CDR3 DNA follows: TGTGCCAGCAGCTTTGGGGTCCTCAGCAATCAGCCCCAGCATTTT. The chain recombines TRBV5-4 with TRBJ1-5; D is unclear. The V end was cut by 2 bases, the J end by 1 base, with 10 bases between. The CDR3 covers 15 residues. Germline lookup yields CDR1 SGHNT and CDR2 YYREEE (reference sequence).

This clonotype is classed as medium-sized. The CDR3 coding sequence is TGTGCCAGCAGTTTGAGTAGCGGGAGTTTCTACAATGAGCAGTTCTTC. It yields the protein CASSLSSGSFYNEQFF. This rearrangement joins TRBV12-3 or TRBV12-4 to TRBJ2-1; 9 positions agree with TRBD2. V was clipped by 3 bases and J by 3 bases; unmatched bases: 6. This CDR3 is 16 amino acids long.

The chain carries TRBV11-1 and TRBJ2-7; 12 nucleotides agree with TRBD2. Germline V gene data show CDR1 as SGHAT and CDR2 as FQDESV (reference sequence). Trimming took 2 bases from V and 2 from J; bases not matched to a gene: 10. The CDR3 totals 18 residues. The chain's CDR3 is CASSLLTSGRRIAYEQYV. The DNA of the CDR3 is TGTGCCAGCAGCTTACTGACTAGCGGGAGAAGGATCGCCTACGAGCAGTACGTC.

At least ten counts were recorded for this clonotype. This chain links TRBV29-1 with TRBJ1-1; D gene ambiguous. Trimming left V 0 bases short and J 6 bases short, with 11 bases between. CDR3 length equals 13 residues. CDR1 SQVTM and CDR2 ANQGSEA come from the germline V gene. As DNA, the CDR3 is TGCAGCGTTGAAGACCCGGTCCGGCCTGAAGCTTTCTTT. Translated, it gives CSVEDPVRPEAFF.

The chain recombines TRBV5-1 with TRBJ1-2; TRBD1 agrees at 8 bases. In germline, CDR1 is SGHRS, CDR2 YFSETQ. The V segment lost 3 bases and the J segment 3 bases; nucleotides outside the gene matches: 13. The CDR3 runs to 17 residues. The CDR3 spells CASSSDRGNRDDYGYTF. The CDR3 bases are TGCGCCAGCAGCTCAGACAGGGGTAATAGAGACGACTATGGCTACACCTTC.

This clonotype was counted many times. This sequence joins TRBV20-1 and TRBJ1-1; tentatively, D is TRBD1 (6 bases). The germline V gene encodes CDR1 DFQATT and CDR2 SNEGSKA (reference sequence). This CDR3 contains 14 residues. Trimming stripped 1 base from V and 5 bases from J, with 14 bases between. CDR3 loop: CSARGGGARTEAFF. The DNA for the CDR3 is TGCAGTGCTAGAGGAGGGGGGGCTCGTACTGAAGCTTTCTTT.

This clonotype has only a few counts. J is TRBJ2-7 and V is TRBV6-1; 9 bases line up with TRBD2. V lost 7 bases, J lost 0 bases, and 7 bases stayed unmatched. Per the germline V gene, CDR1 is MNHNS and CDR2 is SASEGT. CDR3 size: 15 residues. CDR3 DNA: TGTGCCAGCACCGAAATGACTAGCGGCTCCTACGAGCAGTACTTC. Translation: CASTEMTSGSYEQYF.

Notes on this clonotype: A much larger clone differs from this one at a single base, so this may be a read error. V is TRBV9 and J is TRBJ2-5, with 9 bases lining up with TRBD2. The CDR3 contains 16 residues. The V and J ends lost 0 bases and 4 bases, in that order; junction bases with no gene match: 7. CDR1 and CDR2 from the germline V gene are SGDLS and YYNGEE. CDR3 DNA sequence: TGTGCCAGCAGCGTAGAACTAGCGGGTGGCGGAGAGACCCAGTACTTC. This translates into CASSVELAGGGETQYF.

V gene TRBV28 combines with J gene TRBJ1-4, with 8 bases aligning to TRBD1. This CDR3 region has 15 residues. The germline V gene encodes CDR1 MDHEN and CDR2 SYDVKM. The trim removed 5 bases at V and 8 bases at J, leaving 10 bases unmatched. This CDR3 reads CASSKDRGLWEKLFF. The CDR3 DNA follows: TGTGCCAGCAGTAAAGACAGGGGATTGTGGGAAAAACTGTTTTTT.

The V gene is TRBV20-1, the J gene TRBJ2-2; perhaps TRBD2 as D (5 bases). The germline V gene encodes CDR1 DFQATT and CDR2 SNEGSKA (reference sequence). The CDR3 sequence is 15 residues long. Trimming took 5 bases from V and 3 from J, leaving 16 bases between them. The CDR3 coding sequence is TGCAGTGCTTTTCCTAGCCAAGGGTACACCGGGGAGCTGTTTTTT. It codes for CSAFPSQGYTGELFF.

This clonotype was picked up a small number of times. The gene calls are TRBV6-2 or TRBV6-3 and TRBJ1-5; 9 bases are shared with TRBD1. V lost 2 bases and J lost 6; bases outside the gene matches: 8. CDR1 MNHEY and CDR2 SVGEGT come from the germline V gene. There are 16 residues in the CDR3. CDR3 sequence: CASSYVGTGRSQPQHF. In nucleotides, the CDR3 is TGTGCCAGCAGTTACGTCGGGACAGGGCGCAGTCAGCCCCAGCATTTT.

This chain connects TRBV11-2 to TRBJ2-2; 11 bases are a match to TRBD2. Per the germline V gene, CDR1 is SGHAT and CDR2 is FQNNGV. With 3 bases clipped from V and 3 bases from J, the junction kept 3 bases outside the gene matches. This CDR3 contains 16 residues. CDR3 nucleotides: TGTGCCAGCAGCTTTCGACTAGCGGGACACACCGGGGAGCTGTTTTTT. Protein sequence: CASSFRLAGHTGELFF.